The 30 T cell receptor beta chains reported below all come from one sample, sequenced in a study of T cell responses to AZD1222 COVID-19 vaccine. Clones were sequenced by immunoSEQ multiplex PCR, and TCRdb holds only the in-frame ones, with some missing. This repertoire shows about 220,000 clones, roughly 91% found once; its top ten account for over 0.95%. Sequencing used peripheral blood, obtained on day 0 of MenACWY control vaccination. The receptors shown here come from an adult in good health.

The J gene is TRBJ1-2, the V gene TRBV2; possibly TRBD1 for D (5 bases). The V end was cut by 6 bases, the J end by 4 bases, with 12 bases between. Germline-derived CDR1 and CDR2 are SNHLY and FYNNEI. CDR3 length: 13 amino acids. The chain's CDR3 is CASRGGGTYGYTF. The CDR3 DNA reads as TGTGCCAGCAGGGGCGGGGGGACCTATGGCTACACCTTC.

The chain couples TRBV30 to TRBJ2-3; perhaps TRBD1 as D (6 bases). The V gene lost 5 bases and the J gene lost 2 bases, with 11 bases spanning the gap. The CDR3 has 13 amino acids. The germline gives CDR1 GTSNPN, CDR2 SVGIG (reference sequence). CDR3 sequence reads: CAWQRDNTDTQYF. The DNA of the CDR3 is TGTGCCTGGCAGAGGGACAACACAGATACGCAGTATTTT.

The chain has TRBV5-6 and TRBJ1-2, with no clear D. V was pared by 8 bases and J by 3 bases, with 14 bases between. Germline V gene data show CDR1 as SGHDT and CDR2 as YYEEEE. The CDR3 is made up of 13 amino acids. The chain's CDR3 is CASRTGLDYGYTF. CDR3 DNA sequence: TGTGCCAGTAGAACCGGGCTAGACTATGGCTACACCTTC.

The V call is TRBV15, the J call TRBJ1-5; D unresolved. This CDR3 has 13 residues. Germline V gene lookup returns CDR1 LNHNV and CDR2 YYDKDF (reference sequence). V was shortened by 7 bases and J by 1 base, with 8 bases between the two germline ends. CDR3 amino acids: CATNGQSNQPQHF. As DNA, the CDR3 is TGTGCCACCAATGGCCAAAGCAATCAGCCCCAGCATTTT.

This rearrangement joins TRBV3-1 (or the pseudogene TRBV3-2) to TRBJ1-1; D gene unclear. The germline gives CDR1 LGHDT, CDR2 YNNKEL (reference sequence). The CDR3 loop spans 16 amino acids. V gave up 1 base and J gave up 4 bases, with 16 bases separating them. As DNA, the CDR3 is TGTGCCAGCAGCCAAGGGCCGGCTGTCATGGGCACTGAAGCTTTCTTT. Translation: CASSQGPAVMGTEAFF.

The chain couples TRBV6-2 or TRBV6-3 to TRBJ2-5; D unresolved. V was cut by 0 bases and J by 1 base, with 9 bases left in between. Germline assignment: CDR1 MNHEY and CDR2 SVGEGT. This CDR3 has 15 amino acids. In DNA, the CDR3 is TGTGCCAGCAGTTACTCTTCCGGGTCCCAAGAGACCCAGTACTTC. Protein product: CASSYSSGSQETQYF.

The chain has TRBV5-1 and TRBJ2-2; no firm D call. The V gene's germline CDR1 is SGHRS and CDR2 YFSETQ. The CDR3 contains 12 residues. V was pared by 0 bases and J by 7 bases, with 4 bases between. CDR3 sequence: CASSLVVGELFF. The CDR3, as DNA: TGCGCCAGCAGCTTGGTCGTCGGGGAGCTGTTTTTT.

CDR3 DNA sequence: TGTGCCAGTACCCCAGATATTAGCAATCAGCCCCAGCATTTT. Encoded protein: CASTPDISNQPQHF. This sequence joins TRBV19 and TRBJ1-5; no clear D gene. The CDR3 runs to 14 residues. Trimming pared 7 bases from V and 0 bases from J, leaving 10 bases between. Germline lookup yields CDR1 LNHDA and CDR2 SQIVND (reference sequence).

This chain links TRBV28 with TRBJ2-5; TRBD2 matches at 14 bases. After removal of 5 bases from V and 2 bases from J, the junction contained 7 bases not matched to a gene. CDR3 length equals 17 residues. Germline V gives CDR1 MDHEN, CDR2 SYDVKM. The CDR3 bases are TGTGCCAGCAGTACAGGGACTAGCGGGGGTTTACAAGAGACCCAGTACTTC. Amino acid sequence: CASSTGTSGGLQETQYF.

The chain employs TRBV12-3 or TRBV12-4 and TRBJ1-1; unclear D gene. This CDR3 region has 11 residues. Trimming shortened V by 4 bases and J by 12 bases, and 12 bases separated the two germline ends. CDR3 nucleotides: TGTGCCAGCAGTTGGGCGACGGCGTCTTTCTTT. It specifies CASSWATASFF.

V and J are TRBV3-1 (or the pseudogene TRBV3-2) and TRBJ1-1; D is possibly TRBD1 (5 bases). Trimming shortened V by 4 bases and J by 3 bases, and 18 bases separated the two germline ends. CDR3 size: 16 residues. Germline V gene data show CDR1 as LGHDT and CDR2 as YNNKEL (reference sequence). CDR3 region: CASSPLGHHLYTEAFF. CDR3 bases: TGTGCCAGCAGCCCCCTCGGACACCACTTGTACACTGAAGCTTTCTTT.

The chain has TRBV7-2 and TRBJ1-1, with 7 positions matching TRBD1. V gave up 2 bases and J gave up 3 bases; unmatched junction bases: 3. CDR3 size: 14 residues. CDR1 is SGHTA, CDR2 FQGNSA, per germline. For the CDR3, the DNA is TGTGCCAGCAGCTTACGGGGACAGTACACTGAAGCTTTCTTT. Protein product: CASSLRGQYTEAFF.

V usage is TRBV12-3 or TRBV12-4 and J usage is TRBJ2-2; 7 bases are shared with TRBD1. Trimming at V came to 8 bases and at J to 5 bases, leaving 5 bases not matched to a gene. This CDR3 has 13 amino acids. The CDR3 coding sequence is TGTGCCAGCGACAGGGTAGGGACCGGGGAGCTGTTTTTT. As protein: CASDRVGTGELFF.

The chain combines TRBV7-9 with TRBJ1-4; D is perhaps TRBD1 (6 bases). This CDR3 spans 16 amino acids. The ends were cut back, 4 bases at V and 7 bases at J, with 19 bases in the middle. Germline V CDR1 and CDR2: SEHNR, FQNEAQ (reference sequence). CDR3 amino acids: CASSWGPGLGGEKLFF. The CDR3 region has the DNA TGTGCCAGCAGCTGGGGGCCGGGACTGGGTGGTGAAAAACTGTTTTTT.

The gene calls are TRBV12-2 and TRBJ1-6; TRBD1 is the table's D call and was not checked against the DNA. TRBV12-2 is a pseudogene locus. The CDR3 runs 15 residues. The CDR3 nucleotides read TGTGCAAGTCGCCCCCGACAGGGGGAAAATTCACCCCTCCACTTT. This encodes CASRPRQGENSPLHF.

The chain recombines TRBV7-9 with TRBJ1-6, with D maybe TRBD1 (6 bases). CDR1 SEHNR and CDR2 FQNEAQ come from the germline V gene (reference sequence). V lost 4 bases to trimming and J lost 8 bases, with 18 bases between them. The CDR3 runs to 16 residues. The CDR3 DNA is TGTGCCAGCAGCTACAGGGTCAACACTCCACATTCACCCCTCCACTTT. This codes for CASSYRVNTPHSPLHF.

This clone was observed once. The J gene is TRBJ1-1, the V gene TRBV30, with TRBD1 identical over 9 bases. The trim removed 5 bases at V and 1 base at J, leaving 2 bases unmatched. Looked up from germline, CDR1 is GTSNPN and CDR2 is SVGIG (reference sequence). The CDR3 contains 13 residues. The CDR3 DNA is TGTGCCTGGGGGGGACAGGGGAACACTGAAGCTTTCTTT. Translation gives CAWGGQGNTEAFF.

This clone occurred once. The chain links TRBV4-1 to TRBJ1-6; the match to TRBD1 covers 9 bases. J gave up 9 bases and V 1 base, and 10 bases lay outside the gene matches. Germline V lookup: CDR1 MGHRA, CDR2 YSYEKL. The CDR3 loop spans 17 amino acids. CDR3 loop: CASSQGVIGQGSSPLHF. The CDR3 DNA follows: TGCGCCAGCAGCCAAGGCGTGATAGGACAGGGGAGTTCACCCCTCCACTTT.

Turning to this clone: Within the sample, other DNA sequences also encode this same CDR3. The V call is TRBV15, the J call TRBJ2-5; tentative D call: TRBD2 (6 bases). From germline, CDR1 is LNHNV and CDR2 YYDKDF (reference sequence). V lost 0 bases and J 5 bases, leaving 10 bases between the germline ends. CDR3 length: 14 residues. The CDR3 loop reads CATSRDRGEETQYF. CDR3 bases: TGTGCCACCAGCAGAGATCGCGGGGAGGAGACCCAGTACTTC.

This clone was observed a few times. The chain combines TRBV2 with TRBJ2-5, with 7 nucleotides matching TRBD1. V shed 6 bases and J 2 bases; nucleotides not matched to a gene: 6. This CDR3 has 14 amino acids. CDR1 is SNHLY, CDR2 FYNNEI, per germline. The CDR3 bases are TGTGCCAGCAGACCGGGACAGTCTCAAGAGACCCAGTACTTC. It specifies CASRPGQSQETQYF.

The chain recombines TRBV6-5 with TRBJ2-7; D remains unclear. Trimming cost V 0 bases and J 0 bases, with 12 bases left between them. The length of the CDR3 is 16 residues. Germline assignment: CDR1 MNHEY and CDR2 SVGAGI. The CDR3 DNA follows: TGTGCCAGCAGTTACTCGAAGGCCAGGACCTCCTACGAGCAGTACTTC. Translation gives CASSYSKARTSYEQYF.

The rearrangement links TRBV29-1 to TRBJ2-7; TRBD1 aligns across 7 bases. The germline V gene has CDR1 SQVTM and CDR2 ANQGSEA. J gave up 2 bases and V 4 bases, and 2 bases lay outside the gene matches. This CDR3 is built from 12 residues. CDR3 residues: CSVGDRTYEQYF. CDR3 nucleotide sequence: TGCAGCGTTGGGGACAGAACCTACGAGCAGTACTTC.

The chain has TRBV7-2 and TRBJ2-6; D call uncertain. Trimming left V 4 bases short and J 7 bases short, with 8 bases between. CDR1 SGHTA and CDR2 FQGNSA come from the germline V gene. This CDR3 region has 13 residues. In DNA form, the CDR3 reads TGTGCCAGCAGCTCTAGACAAGCCAACGTCCTGACTTTC. Translated, it gives CASSSRQANVLTF. Looking up the rest from reference TRBV7-2 and TRBJ2-6 gives the full variable domain: GAGVSQSPSNKVTEKGKDVELRCDPISGHTALYWYRQSLGQGLEFLIYFQGNSAPDKSGLPSDRFSAERTGGSVSTLTIQRTQQEDSAVYLCASSSRQANVLTFGAGSRLTVL.

The genes are TRBV2 and TRBJ2-1; no reliable D call. The CDR3 runs to 11 residues. Trimming shortened V by 4 bases and J by 2 bases, and 0 bases separated the two germline ends. Germline V gene sequence: CDR1 SNHLY, CDR2 FYNNEI. The CDR3 region is CASSAYNEQFF. CDR3 DNA: TGTGCCAGCAGTGCCTACAATGAGCAGTTCTTC.

This chain joins TRBV6-1 and TRBJ1-6; no reliable D call. The ends were cut back, 1 base at V and 3 bases at J, with 7 bases in the middle. This CDR3 is 15 amino acids long. The germline V gene has CDR1 MNHNS and CDR2 SASEGT. CDR3 DNA: TGTGCCAGCAGTGAAGTGGGAATCTATAATTCACCCCTCCACTTT. It codes for CASSEVGIYNSPLHF.

This clone was counted a single time. The gene calls are TRBV7-2 and TRBJ2-5, with TRBD2 identical over 7 bases. The trim removed 1 base at V and 7 bases at J, leaving 3 bases unmatched. Germline-derived CDR1 and CDR2 are SGHTA and FQGNSA. This CDR3 spans 13 amino acids. The CDR3 reads CASSLGSGGTQYF. For the CDR3, the DNA is TGTGCCAGCAGCTTAGGGTCGGGGGGGACCCAGTACTTC.

This sequence joins TRBV5-1 and TRBJ2-1; 7 bases match TRBD1. CDR3 length: 16 amino acids. The germline gives CDR1 SGHRS, CDR2 YFSETQ. J was trimmed by 1 base and V by 3 bases; bases with no gene match: 7. The chain's CDR3 is CASSYEGGASYNEQFF. The CDR3 DNA follows: TGCGCCAGCAGCTACGAAGGGGGCGCGTCCTACAATGAGCAGTTCTTC.

The chain joins TRBV23-1 to TRBJ1-5; D unclear. TRBV23-1 is flagged as an ORF with uncertain function. V lost 2 bases and J lost 1, with 12 bases in between. The CDR3 runs 16 residues. The CDR3 region is CASSQAGRQSNQPQHF. CDR3 DNA sequence: TGCGCCAGCAGTCAAGCCGGCAGACAAAGCAATCAGCCCCAGCATTTT.

In this sample, this clone turned up once. The gene calls are TRBV29-1 and TRBJ2-3, with D unclear. Germline assignment: CDR1 SQVTM and CDR2 ANQGSEA. The CDR3 runs 12 residues. Trimming cost V 4 bases and J 2 bases, with 7 bases left between them. As DNA, the CDR3 is TGCAGCGTTGTCCAGTCCACAGATACGCAGTATTTT. Translating it yields CSVVQSTDTQYF.

The chain recombines TRBV2 with TRBJ1-1; D is possibly TRBD1 (5 bases). V lost 2 bases, J lost 7 bases, and 17 bases lay in between. The CDR3 is made up of 15 amino acids. CDR1 and CDR2 from the germline V gene are SNHLY and FYNNEI. CDR3: CASSEIQVGRGEAFF. The CDR3 bases are TGTGCCAGCAGTGAAATCCAGGTGGGGCGAGGTGAAGCTTTCTTT.